This TCR beta chain was observed in a study of graft-versus-host responses after intestinal transplantation. Intraepithelial and lamina propria lymphocytes were isolated from graft specimens. Repertoires were generated with immunoSEQ multiplex PCR, while TCRdb's copy carries only in-frame clones and drops some. The data show 11,000 to 15,000 clones, 77% seen once. Material: ileum tissue, obtained approximately 27 days after intestinal transplant. This clonotype was sampled from a human patient who received an intestinal transplant, so some T cells may come from the graft donor.

CDR3 region: CASSTDRGRQFF. The CDR3 DNA sequence: TGTGCCAGCAGCACTGACAGGGGCCGGCAGTTCTTC. The chain joins TRBV9 to TRBJ2-1; TRBD1 matches 8 bases. CDR3 length: 12 amino acids. In germline, CDR1 is SGDLS, CDR2 YYNGEE. V lost 4 bases and J lost 12; bases outside the gene matches: 6.